This TCR beta chain was observed in a study of identical twins (TCRdb year 2016). The study in broad terms: To test whether fetal clonotypes persist, the study used deep sequencing on TCR alpha and beta repertoires from monozygotic twins, unrelated adults of various ages, and cord blood. To rule out contamination, replicate twin experiments were performed at different times with different library preparation protocols. Results and caveats for the whole study, not just this receptor: Invariant T cells such as MAIT and iNKT could partly confound zero-insertion analyses, though diverse VJ usage argued against this for most clonotypes. Compared with coincidental sharing between unrelated individuals, an excess of low generation-probability sequences was observed among out-of-frame TCR alpha sequences shared between twins. Excess twin sharing in beta out-of-frame sequences was weaker because fewer shared sequences lowered the signal-to-noise ratio. In monozygotic twins, out-of-frame TCR alpha sharing was systematically underestimated by recombination models, although the models agreed with sharing between unrelated individuals. Because the same donors could not be followed over many years, conclusions were based on cross-sectional statistical analysis. Fewer insertions were carried by abundant cord blood beta clonotypes, a similar but weaker trend appeared in young adult naive repertoires, and no such trend appeared in memory repertoires.

V is cut by 5 bases and J by 5 bases, and the space between the germline ends is 15 bases. Per the germline V gene, SGHAT is the CDR1 and FQNNGV is the CDR2. Including the terminal cysteine and phenylalanine, the CDR3 comprises 15 residues. The DNA shown is the 45-base CDR3, in frame from base 1. Library preparation used 5' RACE. TCRdb shows the sequencer as Illumina HiSeq 2000. Template switching added a universal primer binding site, and the final cDNA carried a unique molecular identifier that allowed TCR cDNA molecules to be counted accurately. Specific primers in the conserved constant-segment region were used to synthesize first-strand cDNA for the TCR alpha and beta chains. To control for contamination, each cDNA library was double barcoded with a SMART-Mk sample barcode plus Illumina barcodes. TruSeq adapter sequences, together with Illumina sample barcodes, were added in two successive PCR steps. The TCR alpha and beta cDNA libraries were sequenced on the Illumina HiSeq platform using custom primers. As for the original processing: Unique molecular identifiers were extracted from raw reads with MiGEC, and CDR3 positions were determined with MiXCR. Recombination models were inferred per individual with the repgenHMM and IGoR tools using an EM algorithm. Shared clonotype analysis was performed with the tcR package in R, normalizing sharing by the product of cloneset sizes. To study raw recombination without the effects of thymic and clonal selection, out-of-frame nonproductive sequences were analyzed. In TCRdb, the public reads were trimmed at Q25 with fastp and aligned with MiXCR, with productive beta chains retained. Each entry is one CDR3 protein sequence, shown with its most common DNA and genes. TCRdb's processing, not the authors', yielded these V and J calls. For this sample the table gives about 660,000 distinct CDR3 sequences, of which 8.6% were detected only once. The ten largest clones represent 0.75% to 1% of the sample.

At least ten counts were recorded for this clonotype. The specificity of this receptor is unknown. Base quality data are lacking; no much larger clone is found one base away. All donors were healthy Caucasians. The twin cohort comprised three pairs of female monozygotic twins, all aged roughly 18 to 30 years. Peripheral blood mononuclear cells were the source from which RNA for the TCR libraries was isolated. Separately, the same data were catalogued under a study of yellow fever vaccine responses in identical twins. Reported in the second study: According to the authors, in identical twins the way T cells responded to vaccination appeared partly convergent and partly personalized. Focusing on identical twins, the study followed the T cell clones that responded to the vaccine, and did so with precision.

The specimen was PBMCs. The chain is assembled from TRBV11-2 and TRBJ2-2; the D gene is tentatively TRBD1 or TRBD2, each matching 5 bases. This sequence originates from a woman aged 18-29 years in good health. The CDR3 region reads CASSTRDAGTGELFF. The DNA sequence is TGTGCCAGCAGCACCCGGGACGCCGGGACCGGGGAGCTGTTTTTT.